Listed below are T cell receptor beta chains from one sample, sequenced in a study of cytomegalovirus exposure and HLA in healthy donors. Profiled with immunoSEQ multiplex PCR; TCRdb holds only in-frame clones, not every one. Among some 80,000 clones listed, 85% to 95% were seen once. Specimen: PBMCs. Source of these receptors: a young woman in good health and CMV-seronegative. CDR3s include the opening cysteine and the closing phenylalanine or tryptophan. D genes are given only for firm matches. A row's size may be missing; if present it is once, few, many or a size class.

NA,TRBV28,NA,TRBJ1-2,CASSLPAIFNYGYTF,TGTGCCAGCAGTTTGCCAGCGATTTTTAACTATGGCTACACCTTC
NA,TRBV30,NA,TRBJ2-1,CAWRLYNEQFF,TGTGCCTGGAGGCTATACAATGAGCAGTTCTTC
NA,TRBV5-4,TRBD1,TRBJ2-4,CASSSRGRAKNIQYF,TGTGCCAGCAGTTCGAGGGGGCGAGCCAAAAACATTCAGTACTTC
few,TRBV18,TRBD2,TRBJ2-5,CASSPAGVQETQYF,TGTGCCAGCTCACCAGCGGGGGTGCAAGAGACCCAGTACTTC
few,TRBV15,NA,TRBJ1-5,CATSRDTPYSNQPQHF,TGTGCCACCAGCAGAGACACACCTTATAGCAATCAGCCCCAGCATTTT
NA,TRBV27,TRBD1,TRBJ2-7,CASSLSGGRGQGFYEQYF,TGTGCCAGCAGTTTATCAGGGGGTCGGGGACAGGGGTTCTACGAGCAGTACTTC
NA,TRBV7-9,NA,TRBJ1-4,CASSLLQGTEKLFF,TGTGCCAGCAGCCTTTTACAGGGAACTGAAAAACTGTTTTTT
NA,TRBV21-1,NA,TRBJ2-7,CASRRCSSYEQYF,TGTGCCAGCAGGCGGTGCAGCTCCTACGAGCAGTACTTC
NA,TRBV6-5,NA,TRBJ2-7,CASSSGTPYEQYF,TGTGCCAGCAGTTCCGGGACACCATACGAGCAGTACTTC
NA,TRBV5-6,NA,TRBJ2-3,CASSSGAGSTDTQYF,TGTGCCAGCAGCTCTGGTGCGGGGAGCACAGATACGCAGTATTTT
NA,TRBV15,TRBD2,TRBJ2-5,CATSRDEAGETQYF,TGTGCCACCAGCAGAGATGAAGCGGGGGAGACCCAGTACTTC
NA,TRBV29-1,TRBD1,TRBJ1-1,CSVTRGQGNTEAFF,TGCAGCGTGACCAGGGGGCAAGGAAACACTGAAGCTTTCTTT
NA,TRBV13,TRBD1,TRBJ1-1,CASSLTGGGTEAFF,TGTGCCAGCAGCCTTACAGGGGGAGGCACTGAAGCTTTCTTT
NA,TRBV5-1,TRBD1,TRBJ2-7,CASSPGTGRGMEQYF,TGCGCCAGCAGCCCCGGGACAGGGAGAGGTATGGAGCAGTACTTC
NA,TRBV21-1,NA,TRBJ2-1,CASRTSGGANEQFF,TGTGCCAGCAGGACTAGCGGGGGGGCCAATGAGCAGTTCTTC
once,TRBV29-1,NA,TRBJ2-5,CSVDRGQETQYF,TGCAGCGTTGACAGGGGACAAGAGACCCAGTACTTC
few,TRBV7-9,NA,TRBJ2-7,CASGDYEQYF,TGTGCCAGCGGAGATTACGAGCAGTACTTC
NA,TRBV11-3,TRBD1,TRBJ1-2,CASSPTTGKGYGYTF,TGTGCCAGCAGCCCTACGACAGGGAAGGGCTATGGCTACACCTTC
NA,TRBV4-3,NA,TRBJ2-5,CASSQGGETQYF,TGCGCCAGCAGCCAAGGAGGGGAGACCCAGTACTTC
NA,TRBV7-2,TRBD1,TRBJ1-4,CASSSGGPTNEKLFF,TGTGCCAGCAGCTCAGGGGGGCCAACTAATGAAAAACTGTTTTTT
NA,TRBV7-2,TRBD1,TRBJ1-3,CASTRTGARSGNTIYF,TGTGCCAGCACGAGGACAGGCGCCCGGTCTGGAAACACCATATATTTT
NA,TRBV7-6,TRBD1,TRBJ2-5,CASSALMTRGRETQYF,TGTGCCAGCAGCGCACTAATGACAAGGGGGCGGGAGACCCAGTACTTC
NA,TRBV7-2,TRBD2,TRBJ2-2,CASSISGGAGTGELFF,TGTGCCAGCAGCATTAGCGGGGGGGCTGGCACCGGGGAGCTGTTTTTT
NA,TRBV9,TRBD2,TRBJ2-1,CASSVGGGAYNEQFF,TGTGCCAGCAGCGTCGGGGGAGGGGCCTACAATGAGCAGTTCTTC
NA,TRBV15,TRBD2,TRBJ2-3,CATSVLAGTHTQYF,TGTGCCACCAGCGTTCTAGCGGGGACCCATACGCAGTATTTT
NA,TRBV12-5,TRBD2,TRBJ2-1,CASAPGLAGSDEQFF,TGTGCTAGTGCTCCGGGACTAGCGGGATCTGATGAGCAGTTCTTC
once,TRBV28,NA,TRBJ2-7,CASSSGTPSSYEQYF,TGTGCCAGCAGTTCCGGGACTCCCAGCTCCTACGAGCAGTACTTC
NA,TRBV11-3,TRBD2,TRBJ2-1,CASSLAGRFYNEQFF,TGTGCCAGCAGCTTAGCCGGGAGGTTTTACAATGAGCAGTTCTTC
NA,TRBV7-9,TRBD1,TRBJ1-2,CASSLWDREGGYTF,TGTGCCAGCAGCTTATGGGACAGGGAGGGTGGCTACACCTTC
once,TRBV4-1,NA,TRBJ1-2,CASGGGRTFIYTF,TGCGCCAGCGGTGGGGGCAGAACATTTATCTACACCTTC
NA,TRBV7-2,NA,TRBJ2-7,CASSVVGTRYEQYF,TGTGCCAGCAGCGTCGTCGGGACTCGCTACGAGCAGTACTTC
NA,TRBV5-4,NA,TRBJ1-2,CASMDSRTNYGYTF,TGTGCCAGCATGGACAGCAGAACTAACTATGGCTACACCTTC
NA,TRBV27,TRBD1,TRBJ1-1,CASWAGGTEAFF,TGTGCCAGCTGGGCAGGGGGCACTGAAGCTTTCTTT
NA,TRBV11-2,TRBD2,TRBJ2-7,CASSRAGGTPYEQYF,TGTGCCAGCAGCCGAGCGGGGGGTACCCCCTACGAGCAGTACTTC
NA,TRBV2,TRBD2,TRBJ2-7,CASMLPGLASYEQYF,TGTGCCAGCATGCTGCCGGGACTAGCGTCGTACGAGCAGTACTTC
NA,TRBV5-1,NA,TRBJ2-2,CASSTIQPGELFF,TGCGCCAGCAGCACTATACAACCCGGGGAGCTGTTTTTT
once,TRBV27,TRBD2,TRBJ2-3,CAIAPQGGSGWPSTDTQYF,TGTGCCATCGCCCCTCAGGGAGGTAGCGGGTGGCCTAGCACAGATACGCAGTATTTT
NA,TRBV9,TRBD1,TRBJ2-1,CASSVGQGTGNEQFF,TGTGCCAGCAGCGTAGGACAGGGGACCGGCAATGAGCAGTTCTTC
NA,TRBV5-6,NA,TRBJ2-2,CASSLLGSIGTGELFF,TGTGCCAGCAGCTTGCTGGGTAGCATAGGCACCGGGGAGCTGTTTTTT
NA,TRBV27,NA,TRBJ2-7,CASSQRGTNTYEQYF,TGTGCCAGCAGCCAGAGGGGGACTAATACCTACGAGCAGTACTTC
NA,TRBV18,TRBD2,TRBJ2-7,CASSPRGAGQYEQYF,TGTGCCAGCTCACCCCGGGGAGCGGGGCAGTACGAGCAGTACTTC
once,TRBV14,TRBD2,TRBJ2-5,CASSQERLAGVETQYF,TGTGCCAGCAGCCAAGAAAGACTAGCGGGAGTTGAGACCCAGTACTTC
NA,TRBV2,NA,TRBJ2-5,CASGDPGGGGETQYF,TGTGCCAGCGGGGATCCAGGGGGCGGGGGCGAGACCCAGTACTTC
NA,TRBV7-9,NA,TRBJ2-7,CASSQPGLTYEQYF,TGTGCCAGCAGCCAACCGGGACTTACCTACGAGCAGTACTTC
NA,TRBV2,NA,TRBJ2-5,CASSDDRGRWETQYF,TGTGCCAGCAGTGACGACCGGGGTCGGTGGGAGACCCAGTACTTC
NA,TRBV5-4,NA,TRBJ2-7,CASSLDGGRVYEQYF,TGTGCCAGCAGCTTGGACGGCGGCAGGGTTTACGAGCAGTACTTC
NA,TRBV7-9,NA,TRBJ1-2,CASSSNYGYTF,TGTGCCAGCAGCTCTAATTATGGCTACACCTTC
NA,TRBV6-5,TRBD2,TRBJ2-3,CATKKRGSTDTQYF,TGTGCCACCAAAAAGCGGGGGAGCACAGATACGCAGTATTTT
NA,TRBV19,TRBD1,TRBJ2-6,CASSPGTGVPGANVLTF,TGTGCCAGTAGTCCCGGGACAGGGGTCCCTGGGGCCAACGTCCTGACTTTC
NA,TRBV27,TRBD2,TRBJ2-7,CASSSGGLILSEQYF,TGTGCCAGCAGTTCGGGGGGACTTATCCTTAGCGAGCAGTACTTC
NA,TRBV4-3,NA,TRBJ1-1,CASSRGEVNTEAFF,TGCGCCAGCAGCCGGGGGGAGGTAAACACTGAAGCTTTCTTT
NA,TRBV6-6,TRBD1,TRBJ1-2,CASSGQGLDYGYTF,TGTGCCAGCAGTGGACAGGGGCTTGACTATGGCTACACCTTC
once,TRBV19,NA,TRBJ2-3,CASSRRADTQYF,TGTGCCAGTAGTAGGAGGGCAGATACGCAGTATTTT
NA,TRBV5-1,NA,TRBJ2-3,CASSLPAGPTDTQYF,TGCGCCAGCAGCCTCCCGGCGGGTCCCACAGATACGCAGTATTTT